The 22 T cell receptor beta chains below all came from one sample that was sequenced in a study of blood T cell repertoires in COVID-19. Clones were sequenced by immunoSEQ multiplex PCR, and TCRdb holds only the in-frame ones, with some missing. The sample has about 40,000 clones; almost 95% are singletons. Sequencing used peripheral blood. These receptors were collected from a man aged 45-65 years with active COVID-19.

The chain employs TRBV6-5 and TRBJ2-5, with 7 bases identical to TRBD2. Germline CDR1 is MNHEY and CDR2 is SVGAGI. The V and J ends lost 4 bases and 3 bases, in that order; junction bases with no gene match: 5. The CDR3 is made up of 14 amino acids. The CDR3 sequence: CASSSLREKETQYF. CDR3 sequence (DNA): TGTGCCAGCAGTTCCTTGCGGGAGAAAGAGACCCAGTACTTC.

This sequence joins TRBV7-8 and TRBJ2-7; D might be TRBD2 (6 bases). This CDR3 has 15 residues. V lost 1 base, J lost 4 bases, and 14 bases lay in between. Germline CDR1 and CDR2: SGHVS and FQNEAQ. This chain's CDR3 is CASSLVSGSGYEQYF. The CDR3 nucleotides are TGTGCCAGCAGCTTAGTGAGCGGCAGCGGGTACGAGCAGTACTTC.

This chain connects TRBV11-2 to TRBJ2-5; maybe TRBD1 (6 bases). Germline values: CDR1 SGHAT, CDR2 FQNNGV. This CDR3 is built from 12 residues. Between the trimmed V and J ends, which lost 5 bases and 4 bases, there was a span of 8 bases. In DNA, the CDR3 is TGTGCCAGCAGCGCAGGGGTAGAGACCCAGTACTTC. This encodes CASSAGVETQYF.

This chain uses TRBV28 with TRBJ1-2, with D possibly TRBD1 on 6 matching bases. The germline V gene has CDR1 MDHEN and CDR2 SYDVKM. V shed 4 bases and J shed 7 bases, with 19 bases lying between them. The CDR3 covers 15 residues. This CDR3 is CASSSPGQRGGGYTF. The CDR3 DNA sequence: TGTGCCAGCAGTTCCCCCGGACAGCGGGGGGGTGGCTACACCTTC.

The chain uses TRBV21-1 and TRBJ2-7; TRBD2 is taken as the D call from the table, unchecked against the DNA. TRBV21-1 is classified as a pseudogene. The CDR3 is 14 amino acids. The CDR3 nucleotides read TGTGCCAGCAGCACAGCGGGAGGGACCTACGAGCAGTACTTC. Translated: CASSTAGGTYEQYF.

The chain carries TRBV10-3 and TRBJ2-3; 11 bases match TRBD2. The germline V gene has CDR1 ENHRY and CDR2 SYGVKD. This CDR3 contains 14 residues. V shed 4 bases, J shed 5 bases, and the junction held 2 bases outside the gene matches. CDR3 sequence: CAISVAGGVDTQYF. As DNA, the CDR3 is TGTGCCATCAGTGTAGCGGGAGGGGTAGATACGCAGTATTTT.

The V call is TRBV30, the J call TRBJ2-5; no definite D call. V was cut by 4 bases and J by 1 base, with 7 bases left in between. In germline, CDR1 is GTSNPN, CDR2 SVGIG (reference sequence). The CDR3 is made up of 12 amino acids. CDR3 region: CAWTPGQETQYF. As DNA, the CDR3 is TGTGCCTGGACGCCAGGCCAAGAGACCCAGTACTTC.

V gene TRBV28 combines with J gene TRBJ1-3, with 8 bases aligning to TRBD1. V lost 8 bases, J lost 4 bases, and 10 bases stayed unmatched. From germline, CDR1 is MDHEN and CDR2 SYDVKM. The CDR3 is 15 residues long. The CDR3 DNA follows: TGTGCCAGCGCATCAGGGGGCTCGGGGGGAAACACCATATATTTT. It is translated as CASASGGSGGNTIYF.

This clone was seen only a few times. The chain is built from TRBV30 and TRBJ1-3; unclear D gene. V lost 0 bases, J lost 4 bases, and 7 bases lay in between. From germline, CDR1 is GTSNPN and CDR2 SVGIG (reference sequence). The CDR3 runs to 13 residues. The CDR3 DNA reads TGTGCCTGGAGTGTTGTGGGCGGAAACACCATATATTTT. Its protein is CAWSVVGGNTIYF.

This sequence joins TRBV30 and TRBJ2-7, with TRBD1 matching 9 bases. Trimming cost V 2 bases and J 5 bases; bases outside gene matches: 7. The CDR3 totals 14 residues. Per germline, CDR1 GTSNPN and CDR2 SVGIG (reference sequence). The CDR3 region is CAWSSTGGSHEQYF. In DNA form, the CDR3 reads TGTGCCTGGAGTTCGACAGGGGGGTCCCACGAGCAGTACTTC.

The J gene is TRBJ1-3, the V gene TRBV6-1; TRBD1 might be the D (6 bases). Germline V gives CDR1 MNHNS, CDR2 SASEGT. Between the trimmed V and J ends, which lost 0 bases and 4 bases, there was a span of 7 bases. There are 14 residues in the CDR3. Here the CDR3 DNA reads TGTGCCAGCAGTGAAGCGACAGGAGGAAACACCATATATTTT. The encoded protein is CASSEATGGNTIYF.

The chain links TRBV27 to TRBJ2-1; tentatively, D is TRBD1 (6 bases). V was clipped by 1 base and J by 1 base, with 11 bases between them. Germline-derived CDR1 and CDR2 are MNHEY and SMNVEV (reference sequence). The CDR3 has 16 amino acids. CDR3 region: CASSLLTGLSYNEQFF. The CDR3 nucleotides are TGTGCCAGCAGTTTATTGACAGGCCTTTCCTACAATGAGCAGTTCTTC.

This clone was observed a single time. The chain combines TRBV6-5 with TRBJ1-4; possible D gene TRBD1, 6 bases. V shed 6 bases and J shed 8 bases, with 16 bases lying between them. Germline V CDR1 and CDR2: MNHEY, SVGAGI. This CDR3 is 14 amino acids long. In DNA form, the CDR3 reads TGTGCCAGCAGGGGACATGCCATGGAGGAAAAACTGTTTTTT. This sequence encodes CASRGHAMEEKLFF.

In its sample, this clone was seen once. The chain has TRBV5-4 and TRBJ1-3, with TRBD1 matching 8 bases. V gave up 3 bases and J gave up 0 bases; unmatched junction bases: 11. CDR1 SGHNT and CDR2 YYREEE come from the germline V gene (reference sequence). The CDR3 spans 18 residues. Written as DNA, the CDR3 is TGTGCCAGCAGCTCAACCGGGACAGGTTATGGCTCTGGAAACACCATATATTTT. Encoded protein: CASSSTGTGYGSGNTIYF.

The CDR3 protein is CASQGEDRDQPQHF. The CDR3 DNA sequence: TGTGCCAGCCAAGGAGAGGACAGGGACCAGCCCCAGCATTTT. The chain carries TRBV19 and TRBJ1-5, with TRBD1 identical over 8 bases. The J segment lost 7 bases and the V segment lost 9 bases, leaving 11 bases of the junction unmatched. This CDR3 is built from 14 residues. Germline V CDR1 and CDR2: LNHDA, SQIVND (reference sequence).

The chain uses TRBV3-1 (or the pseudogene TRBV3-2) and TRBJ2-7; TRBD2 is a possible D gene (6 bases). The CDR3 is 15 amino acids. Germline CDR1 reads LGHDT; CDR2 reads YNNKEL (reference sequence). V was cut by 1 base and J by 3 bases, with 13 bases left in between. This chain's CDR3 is CASSQVGGKRYEQYF. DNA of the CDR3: TGTGCCAGCAGCCAAGTGGGCGGGAAACGCTACGAGCAGTACTTC.

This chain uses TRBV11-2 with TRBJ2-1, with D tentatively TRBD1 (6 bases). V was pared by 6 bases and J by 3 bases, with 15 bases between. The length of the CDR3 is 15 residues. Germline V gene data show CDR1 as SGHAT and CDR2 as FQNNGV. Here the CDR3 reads CASSRSRQDYNEQFF. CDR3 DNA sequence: TGTGCCAGCAGTCGATCCCGACAGGACTACAATGAGCAGTTCTTC.

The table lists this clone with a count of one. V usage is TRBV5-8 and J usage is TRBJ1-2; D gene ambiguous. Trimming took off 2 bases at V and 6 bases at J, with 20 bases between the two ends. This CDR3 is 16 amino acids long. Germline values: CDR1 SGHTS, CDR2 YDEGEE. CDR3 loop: CASSLIGGPEWNGYTF. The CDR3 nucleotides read TGTGCCAGCAGCTTAATTGGAGGCCCCGAGTGGAATGGCTACACCTTC.

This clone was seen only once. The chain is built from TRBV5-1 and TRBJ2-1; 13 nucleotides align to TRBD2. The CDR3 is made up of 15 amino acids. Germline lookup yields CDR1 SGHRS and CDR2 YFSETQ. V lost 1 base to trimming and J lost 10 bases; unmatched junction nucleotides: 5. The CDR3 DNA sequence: TGCGCCAGCAGCTTGACTAGCGGGAGGGGGGAGGAGCAGTTCTTC. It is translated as CASSLTSGRGEEQFF. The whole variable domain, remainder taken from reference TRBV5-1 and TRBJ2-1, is KAGVTQTPRYLIKTRGQQVTLSCSPISGHRSVSWYQQTPGQGLQFLFEYFSETQRNKGNFPGRFSGRQFSNSRSEMNVSTLELGDSALYLCASSLTSGRGEEQFFGPGTRLTVL.

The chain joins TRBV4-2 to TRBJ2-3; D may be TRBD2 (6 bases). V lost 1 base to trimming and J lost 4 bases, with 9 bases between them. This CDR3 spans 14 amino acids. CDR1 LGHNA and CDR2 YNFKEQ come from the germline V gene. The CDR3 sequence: CASSQGGVADTQYF. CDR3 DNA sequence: TGTGCCAGCAGCCAAGGGGGGGTTGCAGATACGCAGTATTTT.

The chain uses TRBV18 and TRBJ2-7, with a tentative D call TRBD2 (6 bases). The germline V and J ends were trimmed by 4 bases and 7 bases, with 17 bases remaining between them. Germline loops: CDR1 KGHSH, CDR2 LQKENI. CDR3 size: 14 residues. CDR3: CASSQGQAGSEQYF. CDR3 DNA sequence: TGTGCCAGCTCACAGGGGCAGGCCGGGAGTGAGCAGTACTTC.

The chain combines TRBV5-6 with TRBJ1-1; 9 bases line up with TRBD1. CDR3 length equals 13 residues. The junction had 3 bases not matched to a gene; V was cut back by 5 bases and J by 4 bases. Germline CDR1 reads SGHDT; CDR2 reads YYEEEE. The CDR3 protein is CASRQTGGTEAFF. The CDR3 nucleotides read TGTGCCAGCAGACAGACAGGGGGCACTGAAGCTTTCTTT.